This T cell receptor (beta chain) was recovered during a study of blood T cell repertoires in COVID-19. Study context: The analysed material was cDNA or gDNA that came from T cells, B-cell-depleted T cells, or PBMCs.

Measured with immunoSEQ multiplex PCR; TCRdb has only the in-frame clones, and not every one. The sample carries 150,000 or so clones, 80% to 90% recorded once. One Seattle source followed patients from active infection through their disease course. With V trimmed by 1 base and J by 1 base, 4 bases remained unmatched. The CDR3 has 16 amino acids. In germline, CDR1 is SGHNT, CDR2 YYREEE (reference sequence). The specimen was peripheral blood. The sequence was obtained from an older woman with COVID-19, enrolled during active disease. The chain has TRBV5-4 and TRBJ2-3; 9 nucleotides match TRBD2. This CDR3 is CASSLYLAGGTDTQYF. CDR3 nucleotides: TGTGCCAGCAGCTTGTATTTAGCGGGGGGCACAGATACGCAGTATTTT.